Below, one TCR beta chain is given with its context. The data stem from a study of blood T cell repertoires in COVID-19. Across the study: Samples taken during acute and convalescent COVID-19 were collected in the United States, Italy and Spain. From T cells, B-cell-depleted T cells, or PBMCs came the material, which was cDNA or gDNA.

V shed 6 bases, J shed 2 bases, and the junction held 12 bases outside the gene matches. The CDR3 sequence is 16 residues long. Germline V CDR1 and CDR2: MDHEN, SYDVKM. In the study's own analysis: Reference gene primer amplification gave nucleated cell count estimates. Clones were sequenced by immunoSEQ multiplex PCR, and TCRdb holds only the in-frame ones, with some missing. D and trimming were read from the DNA, whereas the V and J calls and clone size are those reported in that table. Of hundreds of thousands of clones detected, 65% to 90% appear once; the ten largest clones hold roughly 5%. The TCR was taken from a man aged 45 to 65 with active or convalescent COVID-19. The V gene is TRBV28, the J gene TRBJ2-7; TRBD2 matches 8 bases. The sequenced sample was peripheral blood. The CDR3 here is CASSKDPDGGAYEQYF. The DNA for the CDR3 is TGTGCCAGCAGCAAAGATCCGGACGGGGGGGCCTACGAGCAGTACTTC.